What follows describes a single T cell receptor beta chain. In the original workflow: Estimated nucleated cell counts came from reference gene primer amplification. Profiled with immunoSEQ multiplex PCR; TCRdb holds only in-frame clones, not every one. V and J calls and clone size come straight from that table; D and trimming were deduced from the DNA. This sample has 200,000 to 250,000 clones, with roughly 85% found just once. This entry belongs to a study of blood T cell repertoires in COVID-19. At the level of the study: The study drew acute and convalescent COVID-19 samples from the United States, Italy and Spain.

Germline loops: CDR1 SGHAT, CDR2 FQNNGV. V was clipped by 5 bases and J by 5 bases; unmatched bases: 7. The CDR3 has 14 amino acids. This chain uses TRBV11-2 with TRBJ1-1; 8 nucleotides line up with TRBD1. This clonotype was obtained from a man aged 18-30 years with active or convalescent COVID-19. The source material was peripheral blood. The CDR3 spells CASSPRRQGTEAFF. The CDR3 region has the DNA TGTGCCAGCAGCCCCCGGAGACAGGGGACTGAAGCTTTCTTT.